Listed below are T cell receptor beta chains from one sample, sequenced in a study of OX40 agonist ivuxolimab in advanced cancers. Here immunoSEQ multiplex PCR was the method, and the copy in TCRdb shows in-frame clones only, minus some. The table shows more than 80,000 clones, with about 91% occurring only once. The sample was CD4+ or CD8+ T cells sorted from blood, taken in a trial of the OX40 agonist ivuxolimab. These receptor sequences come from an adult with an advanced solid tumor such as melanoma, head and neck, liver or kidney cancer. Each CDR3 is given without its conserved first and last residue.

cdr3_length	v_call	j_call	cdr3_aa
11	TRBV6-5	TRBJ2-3	ATSDRAADTQY
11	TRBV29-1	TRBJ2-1	SVGGNPYNEQF
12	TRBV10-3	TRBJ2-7	AISEPNYSYEQY
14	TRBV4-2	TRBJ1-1	ASSQEVTVPNTEAF
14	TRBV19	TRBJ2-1	ASSETGAAFVFEQF
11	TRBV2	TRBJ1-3	ASTLIKGNPIY
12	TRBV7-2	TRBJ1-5	ASSRTPGNQPQH
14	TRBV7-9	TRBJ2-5	ASSLGSRTGEETQY
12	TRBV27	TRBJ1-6	ASSPTRPGSPLH
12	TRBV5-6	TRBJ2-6	ASSSFGEANVLT
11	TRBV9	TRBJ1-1	ASSIGTEEKAF
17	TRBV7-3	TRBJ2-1	ASSLRTGGSLAGGNEQF
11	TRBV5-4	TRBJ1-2	ASSSETGDGYT
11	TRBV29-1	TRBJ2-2	SGKRGGTGELF
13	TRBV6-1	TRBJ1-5	ASSEVDISNQPQH
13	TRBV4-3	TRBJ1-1	ASSRSFRGDTEAF
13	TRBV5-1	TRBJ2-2	ASSLPGMNTGELF
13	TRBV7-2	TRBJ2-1	ASSSSGGRYNEQF
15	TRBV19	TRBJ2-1	ASSKSLRRGQSNEQF
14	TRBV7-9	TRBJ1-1	ASSSTRQGQNTEAF
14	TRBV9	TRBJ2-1	ASSSRGTSGYNEQF
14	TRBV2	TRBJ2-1	ASSPRGAGGYNEQF
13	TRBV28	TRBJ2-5	ASSPKRAGTKTQY
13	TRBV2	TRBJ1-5	ASSEAGRGGQPQH
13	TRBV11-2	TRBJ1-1	ASSPEAGKNTEAF
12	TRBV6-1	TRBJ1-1	ASSEGGGHTEAF
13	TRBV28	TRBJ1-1	ASSQPALAVSEAF
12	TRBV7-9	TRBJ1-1	ASSLLSTNGEAF
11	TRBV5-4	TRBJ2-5	ASSPRTAETQY
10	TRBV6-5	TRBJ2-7	ASSYGVYEQY
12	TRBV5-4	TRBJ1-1	ASSSTRSNTEAF
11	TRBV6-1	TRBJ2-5	ASSEGSAETQY
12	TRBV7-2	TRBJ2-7	ASSLRQTPGEQY
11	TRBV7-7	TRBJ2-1	ASSLGPYNEQF
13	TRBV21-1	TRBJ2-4	ASVDLDLAKNIQY
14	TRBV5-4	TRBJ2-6	ASSLVISSGANVLT
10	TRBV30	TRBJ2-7	AWSVIRGWLY
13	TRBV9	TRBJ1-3	ASSSGQYSGNTIY
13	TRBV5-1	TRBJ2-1	ASSSGQGNNNEQF
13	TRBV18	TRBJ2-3	ASSLTGGSTDTQY
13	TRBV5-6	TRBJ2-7	ASSYYGTSGIEQY
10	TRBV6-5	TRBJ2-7	ASSRQGTEQY
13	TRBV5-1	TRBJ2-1	ASSLSDPTNNEQF
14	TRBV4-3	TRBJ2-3	ASSQEYVTGGVTQY
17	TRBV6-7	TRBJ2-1	ASRATSGRARVLRNEQF
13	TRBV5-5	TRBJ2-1	ASSYFAGDYNEQF
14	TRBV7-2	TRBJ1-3	ASSLAVQYPGNTIY
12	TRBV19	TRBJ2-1	ASSPYSGPNEQF
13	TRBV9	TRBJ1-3	ASSVTQGGGNTIY
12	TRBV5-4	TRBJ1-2	ASSPRQGVNGYT
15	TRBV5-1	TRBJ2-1	ASSSPLWRRPYNEQF
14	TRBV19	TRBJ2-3	ASSPLAGGTTDTQY
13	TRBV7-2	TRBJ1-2	ASSGTGRGDYGYT